This is a list of T cell receptor beta chains from one sample in a study of CD8 T cells in ankylosing spondylitis. TCRdb reanalysed the 5' RACE reads using MiXCR and keeps one entry per CDR3 protein. The sample yields about 240,000 distinct CDR3 sequences, roughly 10% seen once. The specimen sequenced was blood, either unsorted or a sorted T cell fraction (not recorded which). These receptor sequences come from a male donor with ankylosing spondylitis or in good health (not recorded which). Each CDR3 is given with its conserved first and last residue. The size field is filled for only some rows; it gives once, few, many or a size class.

V gene: TRBV10-3; clone size: many; CDR3 length: 15; CDR3 protein: CAIRGSGKTDGELFF
V gene: TRBV20-1; clone size: NA; CDR3 length: 17; CDR3 protein: CCASPGLAGGIRDEQFF
V gene: TRBV7-8; clone size: few; CDR3 length: 14; CDR3 protein: CASSLEGVTDTQYF
V gene: TRBV28; clone size: many; CDR3 length: 17; CDR3 protein: CASSFFPGTSGRNEQFF
V gene: TRBV3-1; clone size: many; CDR3 length: 17; CDR3 protein: CASSQEGFRLTAYEQYF
V gene: TRBV24-1; clone size: many; CDR3 length: 13; CDR3 protein: CATSADAGNEQFF
V gene: TRBV20-1; clone size: few; CDR3 length: 11; CDR3 protein: CSANRPAEQYF
V gene: TRBV6-5; clone size: many; CDR3 length: 14; CDR3 protein: CASSYEEGTQPQHF
V gene: TRBV20-1; clone size: many; CDR3 length: 16; CDR3 protein: CSASGRSGRDYNEQFF
V gene: TRBV7-6; clone size: NA; CDR3 length: 14; CDR3 protein: CASSLNRATGELFF
V gene: TRBV12-3/TRBV12-4; clone size: many; CDR3 length: 16; CDR3 protein: CASSLGWDRGRNEQFF
V gene: TRBV12-3/TRBV12-4; clone size: many; CDR3 length: 12; CDR3 protein: CASRSTDSPLHF
V gene: TRBV9; clone size: many; CDR3 length: 13; CDR3 protein: CASSIDEGQPQHF
V gene: TRBV20-1; clone size: many; CDR3 length: 15; CDR3 protein: CSARATGGAGYGYTF
V gene: TRBV5-1; clone size: many; CDR3 length: 19; CDR3 protein: CASSLADGTSVRSYNEQFF
V gene: TRBV19; clone size: NA; CDR3 length: 15; CDR3 protein: CASSIGVSSYNEQFF
V gene: TRBV5-1; clone size: many; CDR3 length: 15; CDR3 protein: CASSLGGTEMYEQFF